This is a list of T cell receptor beta chains from one sample in a study of shared clonotypes between healthy human individuals. Assay: immunoSEQ multiplex PCR; the TCRdb copy retains only in-frame clones and omits some. The sample holds some 2,100,000 clones, roughly 91% seen once. The sequenced sample was naive CD8+ T cells from PBMCs. These receptors were obtained from a man between 18 and 29 years old in good health. Some clones in this sample may be carry-over from other donors' samples. Each CDR3 is given without its conserved first and last residue.

CDR3 protein: ASSPGLAGVLFYEQY; V gene: TRBV5-4; J gene: TRBJ2-7
CDR3 protein: ASSLMGRGFVTDTQY; V gene: TRBV27; J gene: TRBJ2-3
CDR3 protein: ASSLVGGVYEQY; V gene: TRBV5-4; J gene: TRBJ2-7
CDR3 protein: ASSLIQGWNYGYT; V gene: TRBV27; J gene: TRBJ1-2
CDR3 protein: ASSAPPTGSNYGYT; V gene: TRBV28; J gene: TRBJ1-2
CDR3 protein: ASSESRAERKNIQY; V gene: TRBV10-1; J gene: TRBJ2-4
CDR3 protein: ASSYSLGAPNYGYT; V gene: TRBV6-5; J gene: TRBJ1-2
CDR3 protein: ASSSTSGRSDTQY; V gene: TRBV5-5; J gene: TRBJ2-3
CDR3 protein: ASSGTGGHQPQH; V gene: TRBV9; J gene: TRBJ1-5
CDR3 protein: ASSQLRDRSSNTEAF; V gene: TRBV4-3; J gene: TRBJ1-1
CDR3 protein: ASSKIDGDNEQF; V gene: TRBV28; J gene: TRBJ2-1
CDR3 protein: ASNEIAGRSYEQY; V gene: TRBV2; J gene: TRBJ2-7
CDR3 protein: ASSPQGGNYGYT; V gene: TRBV18; J gene: TRBJ1-2
CDR3 protein: ASSLSPPGLAGFYEQY; V gene: TRBV27; J gene: TRBJ2-7
CDR3 protein: ASSPLAGGPYEQY; V gene: TRBV28; J gene: TRBJ2-7
CDR3 protein: ASSIDRGFEQY; V gene: TRBV19; J gene: TRBJ2-7
CDR3 protein: ASSLAWRGSGSNQPQH; V gene: TRBV7-9; J gene: TRBJ1-5
CDR3 protein: ASSLVGGKFYEQY; V gene: TRBV11-2; J gene: TRBJ2-7
CDR3 protein: ATSRDRGLGQPQH; V gene: TRBV15; J gene: TRBJ1-5
CDR3 protein: ASREDNYNEQF; V gene: TRBV27; J gene: TRBJ2-1
CDR3 protein: ASSIGAGPYNEQF; V gene: TRBV19; J gene: TRBJ2-1
CDR3 protein: ASSVGGLTYEQY; V gene: TRBV9; J gene: TRBJ2-7
CDR3 protein: ASSGAVPYEQY; V gene: TRBV7-9; J gene: TRBJ2-7
CDR3 protein: ASSLDRSDGGGKTGELF; V gene: TRBV7-9; J gene: TRBJ2-2
CDR3 protein: ATSSQGSHSPLH; V gene: TRBV15; J gene: TRBJ1-6
CDR3 protein: ASSSQGTENYEQY; V gene: TRBV5-6; J gene: TRBJ2-7
CDR3 protein: ASQPGQDPGELF; V gene: TRBV25-1; J gene: TRBJ2-2
CDR3 protein: ASSFPEGRDHGYT; V gene: TRBV7-6; J gene: TRBJ1-2
CDR3 protein: ASSLSHRTFYEQY; V gene: TRBV7-2; J gene: TRBJ2-7
CDR3 protein: ASSYRDGGSTDTQY; V gene: TRBV6-6; J gene: TRBJ2-3
CDR3 protein: ASSIDILGQGPHTDTQY; V gene: TRBV21-1; J gene: TRBJ2-3
CDR3 protein: ASSYLRTGGGYT; V gene: TRBV6-5; J gene: TRBJ1-2
CDR3 protein: ASSERGGIAGYT; V gene: TRBV25-1; J gene: TRBJ1-2
CDR3 protein: ASSTRREQPYEQY; V gene: TRBV28; J gene: TRBJ2-7
CDR3 protein: ASSPRGDGNYEQY; V gene: TRBV11-3; J gene: TRBJ2-7
CDR3 protein: ASSWGVGGGYT; V gene: TRBV7-9; J gene: TRBJ1-2
CDR3 protein: AISELDRTSSDEQY; V gene: TRBV10-3; J gene: TRBJ2-7
CDR3 protein: ASSSELRSYEQY; V gene: TRBV13; J gene: TRBJ2-7
CDR3 protein: ASSGDRALNEQF; V gene: TRBV18; J gene: TRBJ2-1
CDR3 protein: ASSPWDNYEQY; V gene: TRBV7-9; J gene: TRBJ2-7
CDR3 protein: ASSYRSTDTQY; V gene: TRBV11-2; J gene: TRBJ2-3
CDR3 protein: ASSPSNLGVPTYEQY; V gene: TRBV4-1; J gene: TRBJ2-7
CDR3 protein: ASSEGRWEQY; V gene: TRBV2; J gene: TRBJ2-7
CDR3 protein: ASSMTGTGMNTEAF; V gene: TRBV9; J gene: TRBJ1-1
CDR3 protein: ASSPTITYEQY; V gene: TRBV7-9; J gene: TRBJ2-7
CDR3 protein: ASSLGGGSGNTIY; V gene: TRBV5-6; J gene: TRBJ1-3